Listed below are T cell receptor beta chains from one sample, sequenced in a study of breast tumors, draining lymph nodes, adjacent tissues. TCRdb re-called the multiplex PCR reads with MiXCR, one entry per CDR3 protein. Among 100,000 or so distinct CDR3 sequences listed, 21% were seen once. The sequenced sample was axillary lymph node tissue. All receptors come from a female donor with breast cancer. Some clones in this sample may be carry-over from other donors' samples. CDR3s include the opening cysteine and the closing phenylalanine or tryptophan. The D gene is left open where the match is weak. Clone size is shown for a subset of rows, as once, few, many or a class of expanded clone.

>-|TRBJ2-5|TRBV6-1|TRBD1
CASSETPPGQGPLKRETQYF
TGTGCCAGCAGTGAAACCCCACCGGGACAGGGTCCTTTGAAGAGGGAGACCCAGTACTTC
>-|TRBJ1-1|TRBV5-1|-
CASSWGGDMNTEAFF
TGCGCCAGCAGCTGGGGAGGGGATATGAACACTGAAGCTTTCTTT
>-|TRBJ1-2|TRBV20-1|-
CSAPRQEYGYTF
TGCAGTGCTCCTCGACAGGAGTATGGCTACACCTTC
>many|TRBJ1-6|TRBV20-1|TRBD1
CSARRGTATNSPLHF
TGCAGTGCTAGACGGGGGACAGCGACCAATTCACCCCTCCACTTT
>many|TRBJ1-5|TRBV6-5|-
CASSLTYRVSNQPQHF
TGTGCCAGCAGTTTAACTTACAGGGTTAGCAATCAGCCCCAGCATTTT
>few|TRBJ1-1|TRBV19|-
CASSKQNTEAFF
TGTGCCAGTAGTAAACAGAACACTGAAGCTTTCTTT
>many|TRBJ1-2|TRBV5-8|-
CASSFNSGDGGYTF
TGTGCCAGCAGCTTCAACTCAGGGGACGGAGGCTACACCTTC
>many|TRBJ1-3|TRBV5-1|-
CASSSGTSGNTIYF
TGCGCCAGCAGCTCAGGGACATCTGGAAACACCATATATTTT
>few|TRBJ2-2|TRBV7-3|TRBD2
CASSFVAGGTGELFF
TGTGCCAGCAGCTTCGTAGCGGGAGGCACCGGGGAGCTGTTTTTT
>many|TRBJ2-7|TRBV10-3|TRBD1
CAISDTGTGSLQYF
TGTGCCATCAGTGACACTGGGACAGGGAGTTTGCAGTACTTC
>-|TRBJ1-3|TRBV28|-
CAIGGVRHTIYF
TGTGCCATCGGAGGAGTGAGGCACACCATATATTTT
>-|TRBJ1-1|TRBV7-9|-
CASSFRSNTEAFF
TGTGCCAGCAGCTTTAGGTCGAACACTGAAGCTTTCTTT
>many|TRBJ1-2|TRBV25-1|TRBD1
CASRQGSAYTF
TGTGCCAGCAGACAGGGGAGTGCCTACACCTTC
>many|TRBJ2-7|TRBV24-1|-
CATSDWGPRGSSEQYF
TGTGCCACCAGTGATTGGGGCCCGAGGGGCTCCTCCGAGCAGTACTTC
>-|TRBJ2-5|TRBV7-2|TRBD2
CASSSSRGMGGETQYF
TGTGCCAGTAGCTCATCACGCGGGATGGGAGGGGAGACCCAGTACTTC
>many|TRBJ1-2|TRBV6-1|TRBD1
CASIGTGRRYWYGYTF
TGTGCCAGCATCGGGACAGGAAGACGCTATTGGTATGGCTACACCTTC
>-|TRBJ1-2|TRBV27|TRBD1
CVSSYSGGQSYGYTF
TGTGTCAGCAGTTATTCGGGGGGACAGTCCTATGGCTACACCTTC
>few|TRBJ1-1|TRBV7-9|TRBD1
CASSPTGGARATEAFF
TGTGCCAGCAGCCCTACAGGGGGCGCGAGAGCCACTGAAGCTTTCTTT
>many|TRBJ1-4|TRBV19|-
CASRDSAVNEKLFF
TGTGCCAGTAGGGACAGCGCCGTTAATGAAAAACTGTTTTTT
>many|TRBJ1-3|TRBV11-2|-
CASSGGGLRNTIYF
TGTGCCAGCAGCGGCGGGGGGCTTAGAAACACCATATATTTT
>many|TRBJ1-2|TRBV20-1|TRBD1
CSAQGGGSYGYTF
TGCAGTGCTCAGGGGGGTGGAAGCTATGGCTACACCTTC
>many|TRBJ2-7|TRBV7-2|-
CASSLAKYEQYF
TGTGCCAGCAGCTTAGCCAAATACGAGCAGTACTTC
>many|TRBJ2-7|TRBV3-1|-
CASSPNKGTIYEQYF
TGTGCCAGCAGCCCGAATAAAGGGACGATCTACGAGCAGTACTTC
>many|TRBJ2-5|TRBV20-1|-
CSARPGDQETQYF
TGCAGTGCTAGGCCGGGGGACCAAGAGACCCAGTACTTC
>many|TRBJ2-3|TRBV6-6|TRBD1
CASNLIGTGADTQYF
TGTGCCAGCAACTTAATAGGGACAGGGGCCGATACGCAGTATTTT
>many|TRBJ2-5|TRBV9|-
CASSGGRAAQYF
TGTGCCAGCAGCGGAGGTCGGGCTGCCCAGTACTTC
>many|TRBJ1-5|TRBV30|TRBD1
CAWDQGAGNQPQHF
TGTGCCTGGGATCAGGGGGCGGGCAATCAGCCCCAGCATTTT
>-|TRBJ2-7|TRBV18|TRBD1
CASSPPDRRLVEQYF
TGTGCCAGCTCACCACCGGACAGGCGCCTGGTAGAGCAGTACTTC
>-|TRBJ2-7|TRBV5-1|-
CASSLSGGGYGQYF
TGCGCCAGCAGCTTGTCCGGGGGCGGGTACGGGCAGTACTTC
>-|TRBJ2-3|TRBV4-1|-
CASSPFSDRITDTQYF
TGCGCCAGCAGCCCATTTTCGGATAGGATCACAGATACGCAGTATTTT
>-|TRBJ1-1|TRBV10-3|-
CAISESARLAEAFF
TGTGCCATCAGTGAGTCAGCCCGCCTGGCTGAAGCTTTCTTT
>-|TRBJ1-5|TRBV2|-
CASRPQGAGKPQHF
TGTGCCAGCAGGCCACAGGGTGCTGGGAAGCCCCAGCATTTT
>few|TRBJ2-1|TRBV4-1|-
CASSQGLRGRNNEQFF
TGCGCCAGCAGCCAAGGGCTCAGGGGAAGGAACAATGAGCAGTTCTTC
>many|TRBJ2-5|TRBV11-2|TRBD2
CASSGGLAGGQTQYF
TGTGCCAGCAGCGGCGGACTAGCGGGGGGACAGACCCAGTACTTC
>-|TRBJ2-5|TRBV9|-
CASSVEPSQETQYF
TGTGCCAGCAGCGTAGAGCCTTCCCAAGAGACCCAGTACTTC
>-|TRBJ2-2|TRBV6-5|TRBD1
CASSKGQGNTGELFF
TGTGCCAGCTCTAAGGGACAGGGGAACACCGGGGAGCTGTTTTTT
>many|TRBJ2-3|TRBV12-3/TRBV12-4|TRBD2
CASSLALGGFITDTQYF
TGTGCCAGCAGTTTAGCTTTGGGGGGGTTTATAACAGATACGCAGTATTTT
>few|TRBJ2-1|TRBV2|-
CASIPFVTYNEQFF
TGTGCCAGCATCCCGTTCGTAACCTACAATGAGCAGTTCTTC
>many|TRBJ1-3|TRBV7-9|-
CASSFMAGGTGNTIYF
TGTGCCAGCAGCTTTATGGCGGGGGGAACTGGAAACACCATATATTTT
>once|TRBJ2-2|TRBV20-1|-
CSASRTIANTGELFF
TGCAGTGCTAGTAGGACCATCGCGAACACCGGGGAGCTGTTTTTT
>many|TRBJ1-2|TRBV12-3/TRBV12-4|-
CASNSARTSGYTF
TGTGCCAGCAACTCAGCCCGAACGTCTGGCTACACCTTC
>many|TRBJ2-5|TRBV6-6|-
CASRSKETQYF
TGTGCCAGCAGGTCCAAAGAGACCCAGTACTTC
>many|TRBJ2-5|TRBV20-1|-
CSARSGGQETQYF
TGCAGTGCTAGGTCAGGTGGGCAAGAGACCCAGTACTTC
>many|TRBJ2-1|TRBV19|-
CASSIVGSGEFDEQFF
TGTGCCAGTAGTATAGTAGGGTCAGGGGAGTTCGATGAGCAGTTCTTC
>many|TRBJ1-5|TRBV20-1|-
CSAIRAATGNQPQHF
TGCAGTGCTATCCGAGCCGCCACAGGTAACCAGCCCCAGCATTTT
>-|TRBJ1-3|TRBV10-3|-
CAISEAGGAGNTIYF
TGTGCCATCAGTGAGGCTGGAGGGGCGGGAAACACCATATATTTT
>many|TRBJ2-7|TRBV5-6|TRBD2
CASSPSIRTRGIYEQYF
TGTGCCAGCAGCCCCTCCATTAGGACTAGAGGTATCTACGAGCAGTACTTC
>few|TRBJ2-4|TRBV7-2|TRBD2
CASSLVGLAGENIQYF
TGTGCCAGCAGCTTAGTGGGACTAGCGGGGGAAAACATTCAGTACTTC
>many|TRBJ2-3|TRBV20-1|-
CSAREGVTDTQYF
TGCAGTGCTAGGGAAGGGGTCACAGATACGCAGTATTTT
>-|TRBJ1-5|TRBV30|-
CAWSGQHNQPQHF
TGTGCCTGGAGTGGACAACACAATCAGCCCCAGCATTTT
>many|TRBJ1-2|TRBV6-1|-
CACEGSLSYGYTF
TGTGCCTGTGAGGGCTCCTTGAGCTATGGCTACACCTTC
>-|TRBJ2-1|TRBV5-1|-
CASRLDQTYNEQFF
TGCGCCAGCAGGCTTGACCAGACCTACAATGAGCAGTTCTTC
>many|TRBJ2-5|TRBV30|-
CAWSPPGTGGWETQYF
TGTGCCTGGAGCCCCCCCGGAACCGGGGGTTGGGAGACCCAGTACTTC
>many|TRBJ2-7|TRBV5-1|TRBD2
CASSVTSYGYEQYF
TGCGCCAGCAGCGTGACTAGCTACGGGTACGAGCAGTACTTC
>many|TRBJ1-5|TRBV15|-
CATSTPPGQPQHF
TGTGCCACCAGCACTCCTCCGGGGCAGCCCCAGCATTTT